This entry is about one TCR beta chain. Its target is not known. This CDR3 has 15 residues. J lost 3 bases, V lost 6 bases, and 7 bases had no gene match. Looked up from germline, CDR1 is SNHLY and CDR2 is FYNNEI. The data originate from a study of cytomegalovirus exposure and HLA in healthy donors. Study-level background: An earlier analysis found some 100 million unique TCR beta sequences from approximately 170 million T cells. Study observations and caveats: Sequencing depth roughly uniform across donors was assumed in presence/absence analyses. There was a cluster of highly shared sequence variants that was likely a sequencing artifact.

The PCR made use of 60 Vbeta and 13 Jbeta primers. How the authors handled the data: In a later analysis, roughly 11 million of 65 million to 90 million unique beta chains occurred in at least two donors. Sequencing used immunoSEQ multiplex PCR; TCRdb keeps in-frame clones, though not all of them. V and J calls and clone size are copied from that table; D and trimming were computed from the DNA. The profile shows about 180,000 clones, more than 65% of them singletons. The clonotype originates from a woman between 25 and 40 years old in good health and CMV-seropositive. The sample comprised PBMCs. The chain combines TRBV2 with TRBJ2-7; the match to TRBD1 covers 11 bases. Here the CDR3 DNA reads TGTGCCAGCAGGAGCCGGGACAGGGGGTACTACGAGCAGTACTTC. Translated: CASRSRDRGYYEQYF. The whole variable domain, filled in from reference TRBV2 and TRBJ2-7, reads EPEVTQTPSHQVTQMGQEVILRCVPISNHLYFYWYRQILGQKVEFLVSFYNNEISEKSEIFDDQFSVERPDGSNFTLKIRSTKLEDSAMYFCASRSRDRGYYEQYFGPGTRLTVT.